Presented here are 24 T cell receptor beta chains from one specimen sequenced in a study of cytomegalovirus exposure and HLA in healthy donors. Researchers ran the PCR with 60 Vbeta and 13 Jbeta primers. Measured with immunoSEQ multiplex PCR; TCRdb has only the in-frame clones, and not every one. The sample comprises over 140,000 clones, 65% to 85% of which are singletons, and around 2.5% rests with the top ten. Material for sequencing was PBMCs. The receptors shown here come from a man aged 45 to 65 in good health and CMV-seronegative.

This sequence joins TRBV6-1 and TRBJ1-1, with D uncertain. V was trimmed by 4 bases and J by 0 bases, leaving 15 bases between them. The CDR3 sequence is 16 residues long. From germline, CDR1 is MNHNS and CDR2 SASEGT. The CDR3 protein is CASSAKGDLMNTEAFF. CDR3 in DNA: TGTGCCAGCAGTGCCAAGGGAGATCTTATGAACACTGAAGCTTTCTTT.

The chain carries TRBV18 and TRBJ1-4; D is perhaps TRBD1 (5 bases). The germline gives CDR1 KGHSH, CDR2 LQKENI. The CDR3 has 14 residues. Trimming shortened V by 6 bases and J by 6 bases, and 14 bases separated the two germline ends. The CDR3 sequence is CASSLSREDEKLFF. CDR3 nucleotide sequence: TGTGCCAGCTCCTTGAGCAGGGAGGATGAAAAACTGTTTTTT.

The rearrangement links TRBV7-2 to TRBJ2-2, with 10 positions matching TRBD2. The CDR3 sequence is 16 residues long. The germline V gene has CDR1 SGHTA and CDR2 FQGNSA. Germline trimming cut 2 bases from V and 5 bases from J; bases unmatched to any gene: 5. The CDR3 DNA reads as TGTGCCAGCAGCTTAAGCGGGGGGGCCATAACCGGGGAGCTGTTTTTT. Translating it yields CASSLSGGAITGELFF. Full variable domain (missing parts from reference TRBV7-2 and TRBJ2-2): GAGVSQSPSNKVTEKGKDVELRCDPISGHTALYWYRQSLGQGLEFLIYFQGNSAPDKSGLPSDRFSAERTGGSVSTLTIQRTQQEDSAVYLCASSLSGGAITGELFFGEGSRLTVL.

This clone was recorded a few times. This CDR3 is CASSADFHLTDTQYF. Here the CDR3 DNA reads TGTGCCAGCAGTGCCGACTTCCACCTCACAGATACGCAGTATTTT. The chain links TRBV6-1 to TRBJ2-3, with D unresolved. The CDR3 loop spans 15 amino acids. CDR1 and CDR2 from the germline V gene are MNHNS and SASEGT. Trimming removed 4 bases at V and 2 bases at J, with 13 bases between.

The chain links TRBV30 to TRBJ2-1; 7 nucleotides agree with TRBD1. The CDR3 has 17 amino acids. In germline, CDR1 is GTSNPN, CDR2 SVGIG (reference sequence). Unmatched junction bases numbered 12, after V lost 3 bases and J lost 1 base. The CDR3 DNA sequence: TGTGCCTGGAGGCGACAGGGAATGAGTAAGTCCTACAATGAGCAGTTCTTC. It is translated as CAWRRQGMSKSYNEQFF.

This chain links TRBV18 with TRBJ1-1; D is unresolved. V lost 7 bases to trimming and J lost 1 base, with 4 bases between them. Germline V lookup: CDR1 KGHSH, CDR2 LQKENI. The CDR3 extends over 11 amino acids. The CDR3 protein is CASLKNTEAFF. The DNA for the CDR3 is TGTGCCAGCTTAAAGAACACTGAAGCTTTCTTT.

CDR3 nucleotide sequence: TGCAGCGTCGAGGGGACTAGCGGGAGAGGACAAGAGACCCAGTACTTC. Its protein product is CSVEGTSGRGQETQYF. The rearrangement joins TRBV29-1 to TRBJ2-5, with TRBD2 matching 14 bases. The CDR3 runs to 16 residues. V gave up 6 bases and J gave up 2 bases; unmatched junction bases: 8. The germline V gene has CDR1 SQVTM and CDR2 ANQGSEA.

This clone was found once. CDR3 loop: CASSLAGANTEAFF. The CDR3 DNA reads as TGTGCCAGCAGCTTAGCAGGGGCGAACACTGAAGCTTTCTTT. The chain combines TRBV11-3 with TRBJ1-1; D is perhaps TRBD1 (6 bases). The germline V and J ends were trimmed by 1 base and 1 base, with 7 bases remaining between them. The CDR3 is 14 amino acids. The germline V gene has CDR1 SGHNT and CDR2 YENEEA.

The rearrangement uses TRBV9 and TRBJ2-3, with a tentative D call TRBD1 (5 bases). V was pared by 1 base and J by 0 bases, with 6 bases between. Germline assignment: CDR1 SGDLS and CDR2 YYNGEE. The CDR3 consists of 14 residues. The CDR3 bases are TGTGCCAGCAGCGTAAGGGGCAGCACAGATACGCAGTATTTT. Translation gives CASSVRGSTDTQYF.

This chain links TRBV6-1 with TRBJ2-5, with 8 nucleotides matching TRBD1. Germline V gives CDR1 MNHNS, CDR2 SASEGT. This CDR3 has 15 residues. The V segment lost 3 bases and the J segment 5 bases; nucleotides outside the gene matches: 8. The CDR3 DNA reads TGTGCCAGCAGTGAGCCGGGACAGGTCAGCGAGACCCAGTACTTC. As protein: CASSEPGQVSETQYF.

The chain combines TRBV5-1 with TRBJ2-5; D might be TRBD2 (6 bases). V gave up 2 bases and J gave up 4 bases, with 18 bases separating them. Germline CDR1 and CDR2: SGHRS and YFSETQ. The CDR3 length is 16 residues. CDR3 in amino acids: CASSLPAAGTRETQYF. The CDR3, as DNA: TGCGCCAGCAGCTTACCAGCAGCGGGTACGCGAGAGACCCAGTACTTC.

This clone has only a few counts. This sequence joins TRBV2 and TRBJ1-1; 10 bases agree with TRBD1. The J segment lost 0 bases and the V segment lost 8 bases, leaving 9 bases of the junction unmatched. CDR3 length: 16 residues. Germline CDR1 reads SNHLY; CDR2 reads FYNNEI. The CDR3 DNA is TGTGCCAGCGGGGGGACAGGGGCGGCTATGAACACTGAAGCTTTCTTT. Translated: CASGGTGAAMNTEAFF.

This chain joins TRBV7-2 and TRBJ2-1; the D gene is possibly TRBD2 (7 bases). The germline gives CDR1 SGHTA, CDR2 FQGNSA. V lost 2 bases and J 4 bases, leaving 12 bases between the germline ends. The CDR3 loop spans 15 amino acids. For the CDR3, the DNA is TGTGCCAGCAGCTTACTGGCGGGGGCGTACAATGAGCAGTTCTTC. This encodes CASSLLAGAYNEQFF.

The CDR3 region is CASSSDRSNTEAFF. CDR3 sequence (DNA): TGTGCCAGCAGTTCGGACAGATCTAACACTGAAGCTTTCTTT. V usage is TRBV28 and J usage is TRBJ1-1, with D possibly being TRBD1 (6 bases). The CDR3 is 14 residues long. Germline assignment: CDR1 MDHEN and CDR2 SYDVKM. Trimming cost V 4 bases and J 2 bases, with 11 bases left between them.

The rearrangement links TRBV6-1 to TRBJ2-7; 8 nucleotides agree with TRBD1. The V gene end was trimmed by 4 bases and the J gene end by 5 bases; junction bases not matched to a gene: 10. Germline CDR1 is MNHNS and CDR2 is SASEGT. The CDR3 covers 15 residues. In DNA, the CDR3 is TGTGCCAGCAGTGGTTTCGGGACAGGTAACCACGAGCAGTACTTC. Its translation is CASSGFGTGNHEQYF.

The V call is TRBV19, the J call TRBJ2-1, with 8 bases that match TRBD2. This CDR3 is built from 14 residues. V trimming: 9 bases; J trimming: 2 bases; junction bases outside the gene matches: 6. Germline CDR1 and CDR2: LNHDA and SQIVND (reference sequence). The DNA for the CDR3 is TGTGCCAGCCAGCGGGAGCCAACCTACAATGAGCAGTTCTTC. Residues: CASQREPTYNEQFF.

The chain carries TRBV6-1 and TRBJ1-3; tentative D call: TRBD1 (5 bases). Trimming removed 1 base at V and 4 bases at J, with 11 bases between. The CDR3 covers 15 residues. Germline V gene lookup returns CDR1 MNHNS and CDR2 SASEGT. The CDR3 sequence is CASSEDRFLGNTIYF. CDR3 nucleotides: TGTGCCAGCAGTGAAGACAGGTTCCTCGGAAACACCATATATTTT.

The chain uses TRBV7-9 and TRBJ1-1; D remains unclear. The V and J ends lost 1 base and 3 bases respectively, with 6 bases between them. CDR1 is SEHNR and CDR2 is FQNEAQ in the germline V gene (reference sequence). The CDR3 totals 13 residues. The CDR3 sequence: CASSLEPYTEAFF. DNA of the CDR3: TGTGCCAGCAGCTTAGAGCCATACACTGAAGCTTTCTTT.

The V call is TRBV30, the J call TRBJ2-5; TRBD2 aligns across 12 bases. The V and J ends lost 3 bases and 0 bases, in that order; junction bases with no gene match: 2. CDR3 length: 15 residues. CDR1 is GTSNPN, CDR2 SVGIG, per germline (reference sequence). The CDR3 coding sequence is TGTGCCTGGAGCGGACTAGCGGGATACCAAGAGACCCAGTACTTC. It specifies CAWSGLAGYQETQYF.

Points on this clone: Other nucleotide sequences from this sample produce the same CDR3. The rearrangement uses TRBV18 and TRBJ1-1; 7 bases fit TRBD1. J gave up 3 bases and V 3 bases, and 1 base lay outside the gene matches. Germline V lookup: CDR1 KGHSH, CDR2 LQKENI. The CDR3 extends over 13 amino acids. The CDR3 DNA sequence: TGTGCCAGCTCACCCGGACAGGACACTGAAGCTTTCTTT. Translating it yields CASSPGQDTEAFF.

This clone was observed once. This chain connects TRBV5-6 to TRBJ1-1, with TRBD1 identical over 8 bases. The length of the CDR3 is 12 residues. The germline gives CDR1 SGHDT, CDR2 YYEEEE. The ends lost 7 bases at V and 5 bases at J; junction bases unmatched: 4. In DNA form, the CDR3 reads TGTGCCAGCCAGGGGGCTGGTACTGAAGCTTTCTTT. Amino acid sequence: CASQGAGTEAFF.

This clone occurred once. The rearrangement joins TRBV11-2 to TRBJ1-1; D remains unclear. Trimming cost V 0 bases and J 0 bases, with 8 bases left between them. This CDR3 region has 15 residues. Germline values: CDR1 SGHAT, CDR2 FQNNGV. The CDR3 loop reads CASSLEAMMNTEAFF. The CDR3 DNA reads TGTGCCAGCAGCTTAGAGGCAATGATGAACACTGAAGCTTTCTTT.

This clone was observed a few times. This chain joins TRBV30 and TRBJ1-1, with D possibly matching TRBD1 (5 bases). Germline loops: CDR1 GTSNPN, CDR2 SVGIG (reference sequence). Trimming stripped 5 bases from V and 5 bases from J, with 6 bases between. The CDR3 loop spans 10 amino acids. The CDR3 DNA is TGTGCCTGGGGGGGGACTGAAGCTTTCTTT. It codes for CAWGGTEAFF.

This clone was seen a handful of times. V gene TRBV7-2 combines with J gene TRBJ1-1; 8 bases match TRBD1. J gave up 0 bases and V 1 base, and 1 base lay outside the gene matches. The germline gives CDR1 SGHTA, CDR2 FQGNSA. This CDR3 is 15 amino acids long. DNA of the CDR3: TGTGCCAGCAGCTTAGGGACAGGGATGAACACTGAAGCTTTCTTT. Its translation is CASSLGTGMNTEAFF.